The clone carrying this TCR beta chain showed up many times. Its antigen is not identified. V was clipped by 5 bases and J by 3 bases; unmatched bases: 2. Germline-derived CDR1 and CDR2 are LGHDT and YNNKEL (reference sequence). This CDR3 is built from 13 residues. This sample is part of a study of response to subunit inactivated influenza vaccine. Findings and limits, study-wide: Authors suggested each seasonal influenza vaccination recruits few new T cells.

TCRdb ran MiXCR on the RT-PCR reads and lists one entry per CDR3 protein. The sample lists 590,000 or so distinct CDR3 sequences, about 14% occurring once. This chain joins TRBV3-1 and TRBJ2-7; 9 bases line up with TRBD2. This receptor was taken from a man in his forties or fifties who received an inactivated influenza vaccine. Material: PBMCs from blood, obtained less than 15 days before vaccination. CDR3 in amino acids: CASSSGGIYEQYF. CDR3 coding DNA: TGTGCCAGCAGCAGCGGGGGGATCTACGAGCAGTACTTC.